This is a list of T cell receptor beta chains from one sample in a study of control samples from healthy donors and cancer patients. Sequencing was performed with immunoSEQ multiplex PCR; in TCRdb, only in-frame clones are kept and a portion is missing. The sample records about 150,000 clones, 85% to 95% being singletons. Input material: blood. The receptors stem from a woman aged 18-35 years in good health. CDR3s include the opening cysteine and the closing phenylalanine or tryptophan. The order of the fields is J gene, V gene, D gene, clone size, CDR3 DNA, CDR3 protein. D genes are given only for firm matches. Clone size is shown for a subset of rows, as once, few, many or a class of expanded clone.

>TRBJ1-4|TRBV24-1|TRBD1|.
TGTGCCACCCGACAGGGTACGGATGAAAAACTGTTTTTT
CATRQGTDEKLFF
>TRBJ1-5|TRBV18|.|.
TGTGCCAGCTCACCACCAGGAACGGCGGTAGGGCCCCAGCATTTT
CASSPPGTAVGPQHF
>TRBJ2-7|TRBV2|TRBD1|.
TGTGCCAGCAGGGGACAGGGTTACGAGCAGTACTTC
CASRGQGYEQYF
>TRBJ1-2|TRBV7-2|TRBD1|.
TGTGCCAGCAGCACCGACAGGGTCGGGTATGGCTACACCTTC
CASSTDRVGYGYTF
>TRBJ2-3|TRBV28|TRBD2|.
TGTGCCAGCACTTCTTTCGGACTAGCGGGATATAGTAGCACAGATACGCAGTATTTT
CASTSFGLAGYSSTDTQYF
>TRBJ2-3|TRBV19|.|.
TGTGCCAGTAGTTCGACGACTAGCACAGATACGCAGTATTTT
CASSSTTSTDTQYF
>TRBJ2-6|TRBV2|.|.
TGTGCCAGCAGTGATTCGTACTCTGGGGCCAACGTCCTGACTTTC
CASSDSYSGANVLTF
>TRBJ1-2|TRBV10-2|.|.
TGCGCCAGCAGTGAACGCAGAGACTATGGCTACACCTTC
CASSERRDYGYTF
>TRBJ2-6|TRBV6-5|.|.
TGTGCCAGCCAACGGAGCTCTGGGGCCAACGTCCTGACTTTC
CASQRSSGANVLTF
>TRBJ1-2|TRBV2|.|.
TGTGCCAGCGAAAACAGGGATGGCTACACCTTC
CASENRDGYTF
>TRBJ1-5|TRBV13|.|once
TGTGCCAGCAGCGCTGACCTCAATCAGCCCCAGCATTTT
CASSADLNQPQHF
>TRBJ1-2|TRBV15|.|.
TGTGCCACCAGCGCCGTCCACGCTACGGGGCATGGCTACACCTTC
CATSAVHATGHGYTF
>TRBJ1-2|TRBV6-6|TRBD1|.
TGTGCCAGCAGTTACGGACAGGGTACCTATGGCTACACCTTC
CASSYGQGTYGYTF
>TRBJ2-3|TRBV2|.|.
TGTGCCAGCAGCCAGTCGACAGATACGCAGTATTTT
CASSQSTDTQYF
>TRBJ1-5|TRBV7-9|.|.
TGTGCCAGCAGCTTAACGGGTCAGCCCCAGCATTTT
CASSLTGQPQHF
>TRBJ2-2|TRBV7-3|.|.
TGTGCCAGCAGCTCCTGGACGGGCGGGGAGCTGTTTTTT
CASSSWTGGELFF
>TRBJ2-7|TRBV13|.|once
TGTGCCAGCAGCCTCGATGCGGAGGGGCGCGAAAACGAGCAGTACTTC
CASSLDAEGRENEQYF
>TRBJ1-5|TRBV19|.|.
TGTGCCAGTAGTATTACCGGGCTGAGCAATCAGCCCCAGCATTTT
CASSITGLSNQPQHF
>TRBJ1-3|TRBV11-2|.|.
TGTGCCAGCAGCCCTGGCAGGTCTGGAAACACCATATATTTT
CASSPGRSGNTIYF
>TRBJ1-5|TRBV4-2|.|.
TGTGCCAGCAGCCAAGATTCGGGGCTTCAGCCCCAGCATTTT
CASSQDSGLQPQHF
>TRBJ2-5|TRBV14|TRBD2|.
TGTGCCAGCAGCCAAGCTAGCGGGGGGGGAGAGACCCAGTACTTC
CASSQASGGGETQYF
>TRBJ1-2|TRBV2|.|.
TGTGCCAGCCTTAGGGAGAGGGTAGACTATGGCTACACCTTC
CASLRERVDYGYTF
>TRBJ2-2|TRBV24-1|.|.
TGTGCCACCAGTGATTTATACAGGGCGAACACCGGGGAGCTGTTTTTT
CATSDLYRANTGELFF
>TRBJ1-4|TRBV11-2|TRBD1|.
TGTGCCAGCAGCCCAAGGACAGGCCGTGCAACTAATGAAAAACTGTTTTTT
CASSPRTGRATNEKLFF